This T cell receptor (beta chain) was retrieved from a study of OX40 agonist ivuxolimab in advanced cancers. Findings of the study overall: Among the lowest peripheral clonal expansion occurred in 0.1-3.0 mg/kg partial responders.

On this clone: As yet, its antigen is unknown.

The study sampled blood at baseline, cycle 4 day 1, and cycle 7 day 1. Only in-frame clones appear in the TCRdb table, and some are missing; sequencing was by immunoSEQ multiplex PCR. The sample consists of 60,000 or so clones, less than 90% of them appearing once. The CDR3 loop spans 15 amino acids. Trimming cost V 2 bases and J 6 bases; bases outside gene matches: 6. Germline CDR1 reads GTSNPN; CDR2 reads SVGIG (reference sequence). The chain has TRBV30 and TRBJ2-2, with 10 bases identical to TRBD2. This specimen was CD4+ or CD8+ T cells sorted from blood, taken in a trial of the OX40 agonist ivuxolimab. The origin of this receptor is an adult with an advanced solid tumor such as melanoma, head and neck, liver or kidney cancer. CDR3 protein: CAWSPLAGAAGELFF. DNA for the CDR3: TGTGCCTGGAGTCCTCTAGCGGGAGCGGCCGGGGAGCTGTTTTTT.